This paragraph covers one T cell receptor beta chain sequence. Its antigen remains unknown. This entry is derived from a study of cytomegalovirus exposure and HLA in healthy donors. Broader study findings: TCR beta chain V- and J-gene trimming was linked, in a later analysis, to a missense variant in DCLRE1C. In a later analysis, DRB1 alleles had the most associated TCRs; HLA-C alleles the fewest.

Germline loops: CDR1 LNHDA, CDR2 SQIVND (reference sequence). The ends lost 4 bases at V and 1 base at J; junction bases unmatched: 5. The CDR3 is 15 residues long. This PCR relied on a set of 60 Vbeta primers and 13 Jbeta primers. The protocol was immunoSEQ multiplex PCR, while the TCRdb copy is restricted to in-frame clones and leaves out a portion. The sample has about 190,000 clones; over 75% are singletons. This receptor was obtained from a man aged 40-49 years in good health and CMV-seropositive. The material sequenced was PBMCs. This chain uses TRBV19 with TRBJ2-3; 7 positions agree with TRBD2. The CDR3 sequence: CASSTAAGGTDTQYF. CDR3 DNA sequence: TGTGCCAGTAGTACGGCGGCGGGGGGCACAGATACGCAGTATTTT.